This T cell receptor beta chain was retrieved from a study of Ad26.COV2.S vaccination and SARS-CoV-2 variants. At the level of the study: Ad26.COV2.S shots went into the muscle once or twice, 56 days apart. Whole-study findings and limits: TCR breadth and depth estimates may have understated total T cell responses. Vaccinees showed greater spike-specific TCR breadth than placebo recipients.

Stated treatment: 15 to 20 received Ad26.COV2.S at low or high dose, single or two shots; several received placebo; per-sample allocation not given. Specimens were obtained on day 63 following the first vaccine or placebo injection. In the vaccine, an Ad26 vector expressed the SARS-CoV-2 spike of the Wuhan strain. Here immunoSEQ multiplex PCR was the method, and the copy in TCRdb shows in-frame clones only, minus some. This sample has some 290,000 clones; roughly 84% occur once, and the top ten carry around 1.9%. A note on this clone: Its antigen is still unknown.

The sequencing here drew on peripheral blood, taken in a trial of Ad26.COV2.S vaccine versus placebo. The sequence was obtained from a person aged 18-65 years who received the Ad26.COV2.S COVID-19 vaccine or a placebo.

The CDR3 nucleotides are TGCGCCAGCAGCCAAGTCCGCGCCTCCGAGCAGTACTTC. Its translation: CASSQVRASEQYF. The V call is TRBV4-1, the J call TRBJ2-7; no reliable D call. The CDR3 is made up of 13 amino acids. The germline gives CDR1 MGHRA, CDR2 YSYEKL. V shed 1 base and J shed 6 bases, with 10 bases lying between them.